The T cell receptor (beta chain) described here comes from a study of Ad26.COV2.S vaccination and SARS-CoV-2 variants. Study-wide results and limits: Measurement of non-spike TCR breadth gave similar results in vaccine and placebo recipients. The authors reported substantial breadth in spike-specific CD8+ and CD4+ T cell responses after vaccination. Spike-specific TCR breadth in vaccine recipients exceeded that seen in placebo recipients.

This clone appeared a single time. What it binds is unknown. Germline CDR1 and CDR2: LGHNA and YSLEER. This CDR3 has 15 residues. J was trimmed by 2 bases and V by 0 bases; bases with no gene match: 3. This table comes from immunoSEQ multiplex PCR, and its TCRdb copy is limited to in-frame clones, with some not included. The data contain around 400,000 clones, approximately 90% of them singletons. The treatment denotes: 19 received Ad26.COV2.S at low or high dose, single or two shots; roughly five received placebo; per-sample allocation not given. Sampling occurred on day 63 after the first vaccine or placebo injection. Donor was an adult aged 18-55 years in Boston.

The sequenced sample was peripheral blood, obtained in a trial of Ad26.COV2.S vaccine versus placebo. The clonotype originates from a person between 18 and 59 years old who received the Ad26.COV2.S COVID-19 vaccine or a placebo. This chain uses TRBV4-3 with TRBJ2-7, with 8 bases lining up with TRBD2. CDR3 residues: CASSQDPGRAYEQYF. The CDR3 DNA is TGCGCCAGCAGCCAAGACCCCGGGAGGGCCTACGAGCAGTACTTC.